This T cell receptor (beta chain) came from a study of T cells in Graves' hyperthyroidism and ophthalmopathy. Study-wide points: Ophthalmopathy was identified by the model a median around 6.9 months ahead of onset.

The table lists this clonotype with many counts. The antigen is unknown. From more than 8 ml of fresh peripheral blood, PBMCs were isolated. Amplified TCR beta CDR3 regions came from RNA transcripts. Initially, a first-round RT-PCR of the TCR CDR3 employed the HTBI primer set. A single record per CDR3 protein comes from TCRdb applying MiXCR to the multiplex PCR reads. This sample has around 480,000 distinct CDR3 sequences, with around 14% found just once. Deletions cut 0 bases from V and 0 bases from J, with 13 bases between. This CDR3 spans 18 amino acids. Germline assignment: CDR1 SGHRS and CDR2 YFSETQ.

The chain is built from TRBV5-1 and TRBJ2-6; D unresolved. Material: blood. The sequence derives from a woman in her late teens or twenties with Graves' hyperthyroidism. The CDR3 nucleotides read TGCGCCAGCAGCTTGGAAAACCGACGGGTCTCTGGGGCCAACGTCCTGACTTTC. It codes for CASSLENRRVSGANVLTF.